This entry lists 8 T cell receptor beta chains sequenced from one sample in a study of CXCR3-negative and CXCR3-positive naive CD8 T cells. Study-wide results and limits: Researchers report that CXCR3-positive naive cells carry more hydrophobic TRB CDR3s than CXCR3-negative naive cells.

UMI labels and 5' RACE were used to prepare the TRB cDNA libraries. TCRdb reprocessed the 5' RACE reads and keeps a single row for each CDR3 protein, giving no DNA. Here the sample table reports around 160,000 distinct CDR3 sequences. No cognate antigen is known for these TCRs. Sequences were obtained from naive CXCR3+ CD8+ T cells from blood. Subset in this sample: CD45RO-CCR7+CD27+CD95- naive CD8+ T cells expressing CXCR3 (TNR3+). The receptor source for this set is a human donor in good health. Some clones in this sample may be carry-over from other donors' samples.

The rearrangement uses TRBV4-3 and TRBJ2-3; checking the TCRdb D call of TRBD2 is not possible without DNA. The CDR3 sequence is 14 residues long. Germline assignment: CDR1 LGHNA and CDR2 YSLEER. CDR3 in amino acids: CASSTDVGADTQYF.

J is TRBJ1-1 and V is TRBV15. Germline CDR1 is LNHNV and CDR2 is YYDKDF (reference sequence). The CDR3 runs to 14 residues. The CDR3: CATSKPKVNTEAFF.

The chain is built from TRBV12-3 or TRBV12-4 and TRBJ1-1; TCRdb returns TRBD1, unconfirmable since there is no DNA. The CDR3 extends over 14 amino acids. The CDR3 spells CASSFKTANTEAFF.

This chain links TRBV6-4 with TRBJ2-1; the TRBD1 assignment by TCRdb is unverifiable without DNA. The length of the CDR3 is 15 residues. Germline-derived CDR1 and CDR2 are MRHNA and SNTAGT. CDR3 residues: CASSDEDYQGNEQFF.

This sequence joins TRBV5-1 and TRBJ1-2. Germline V CDR1 and CDR2: SGHRS, YFSETQ. CDR3 length: 17 amino acids. CDR3 in amino acids: CASSLVGRAGNYYGYTF.

This sequence joins TRBV7-2 and TRBJ2-1; absent DNA, TCRdb's TRBD2 call cannot be checked. This CDR3 contains 16 residues. CDR1 is SGHTA and CDR2 is FQGNSA in the germline V gene. The CDR3 region is CASSISSGGAYNEQFF.

V usage is TRBV15 and J usage is TRBJ2-3. Germline loops: CDR1 LNHNV, CDR2 YYDKDF (reference sequence). This CDR3 has 15 residues. The CDR3 here is CATKEDSRPTDTQYF.

V and J are TRBV24-1 and TRBJ1-5; TCRdb picks TRBD1, but there is no DNA to check that call. The germline V gene encodes CDR1 KGHDR and CDR2 SFDVKD. This CDR3 contains 15 residues. The CDR3 reads CATSDLTGGEQPQHF.